This record looks at one T cell receptor beta chain sequence and its context. Its antigen remains unknown. Germline values: CDR1 SGHRS, CDR2 YFSETQ. Deletions cut 1 base from V and 0 bases from J, with 13 bases between. The CDR3 consists of 16 residues. The data were produced by immunoSEQ multiplex PCR, yet TCRdb's version contains in-frame clones alone and is incomplete. The sample has about 120,000 clones, approximately 92% seen once. This entry belongs to a study of graft-versus-host responses after intestinal transplantation. The chain recombines TRBV5-1 with TRBJ1-2, with D perhaps TRBD1 (5 bases). The specimen comprised unstimulated CD8+ T cells sorted from spleen or lymph node cells, sampled before intestinal transplant. The receptor was derived from a human donor who received an intestinal transplant. The CDR3 nucleotides read TGCGCCAGCAGCTTGAAATCAGGGATTTCTAACTATGGCTACACCTTC. Its translation is CASSLKSGISNYGYTF.